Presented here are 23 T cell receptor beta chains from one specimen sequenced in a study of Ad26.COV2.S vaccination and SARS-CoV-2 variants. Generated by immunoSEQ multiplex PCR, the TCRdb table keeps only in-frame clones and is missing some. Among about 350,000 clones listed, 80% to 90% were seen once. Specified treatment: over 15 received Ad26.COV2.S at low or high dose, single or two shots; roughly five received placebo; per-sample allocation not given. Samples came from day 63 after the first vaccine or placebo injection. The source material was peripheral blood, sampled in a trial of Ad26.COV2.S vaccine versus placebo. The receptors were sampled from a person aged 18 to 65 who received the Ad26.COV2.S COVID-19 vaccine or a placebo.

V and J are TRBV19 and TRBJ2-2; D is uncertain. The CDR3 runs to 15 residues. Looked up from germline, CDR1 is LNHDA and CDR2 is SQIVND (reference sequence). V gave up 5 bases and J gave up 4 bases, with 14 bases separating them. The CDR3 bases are TGTGCCAGTAGTGTACGGCCGATAGGCACCGGGGAGCTGTTTTTT. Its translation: CASSVRPIGTGELFF.

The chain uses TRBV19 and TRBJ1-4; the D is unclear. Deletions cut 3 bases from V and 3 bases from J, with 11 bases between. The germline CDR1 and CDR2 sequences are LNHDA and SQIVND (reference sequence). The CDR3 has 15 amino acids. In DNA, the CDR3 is TGTGCCAGTAGTATCCGAGGCGCGGCTAATGAAAAACTGTTTTTT. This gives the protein CASSIRGAANEKLFF.

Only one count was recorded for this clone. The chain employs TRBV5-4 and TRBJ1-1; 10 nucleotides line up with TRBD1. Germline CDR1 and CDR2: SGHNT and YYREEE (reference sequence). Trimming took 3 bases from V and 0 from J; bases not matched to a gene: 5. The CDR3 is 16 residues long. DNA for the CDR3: TGTGCCAGCAGCTCGGGACAGGGGACAATGAACACTGAAGCTTTCTTT. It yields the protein CASSSGQGTMNTEAFF.

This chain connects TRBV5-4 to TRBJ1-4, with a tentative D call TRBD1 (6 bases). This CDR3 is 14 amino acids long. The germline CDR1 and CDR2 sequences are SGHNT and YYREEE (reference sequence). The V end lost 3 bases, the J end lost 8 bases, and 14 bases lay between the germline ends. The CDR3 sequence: CASSSGGAREKLFF. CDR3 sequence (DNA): TGTGCCAGCAGCTCTGGGGGGGCGCGGGAAAAACTGTTTTTT. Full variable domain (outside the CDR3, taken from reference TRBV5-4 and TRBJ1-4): ETGVTQSPTHLIKTRGQQVTLRCSSQSGHNTVSWYQQALGQGPQFIFQYYREEENGRGNFPPRFSGLQFPNYSSELNVNALELDDSALYLCASSSGGAREKLFFGSGTQLSVL.

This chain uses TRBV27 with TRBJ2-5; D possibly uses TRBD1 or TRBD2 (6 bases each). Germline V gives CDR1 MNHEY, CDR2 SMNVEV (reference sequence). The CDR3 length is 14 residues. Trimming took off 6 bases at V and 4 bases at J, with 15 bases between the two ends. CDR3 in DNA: TGTGCCAGCAGCCCTTGGGGGGCGGGAGAGACCCAGTACTTC. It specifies CASSPWGAGETQYF.

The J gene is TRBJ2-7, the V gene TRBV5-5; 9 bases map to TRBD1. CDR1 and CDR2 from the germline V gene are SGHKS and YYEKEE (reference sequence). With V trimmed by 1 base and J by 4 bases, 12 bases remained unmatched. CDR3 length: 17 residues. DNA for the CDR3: TGTGCCAGCAGCTTGAGGTTCTCTGGGACAGGGTTTTACGAGCAGTACTTC. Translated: CASSLRFSGTGFYEQYF.

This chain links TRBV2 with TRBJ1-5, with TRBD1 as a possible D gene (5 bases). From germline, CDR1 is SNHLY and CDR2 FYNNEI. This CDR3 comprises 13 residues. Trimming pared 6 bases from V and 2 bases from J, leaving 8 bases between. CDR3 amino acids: CASRVQGNQPQHF. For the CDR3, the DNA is TGTGCCAGCAGAGTACAGGGCAATCAGCCCCAGCATTTT.

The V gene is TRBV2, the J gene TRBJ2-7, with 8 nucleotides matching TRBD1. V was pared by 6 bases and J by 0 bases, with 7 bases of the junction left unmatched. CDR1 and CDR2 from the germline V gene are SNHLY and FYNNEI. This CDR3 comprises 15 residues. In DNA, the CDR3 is TGTGCCAGCAGCGGGGGACAGGCGATCTCCTACGAGCAGTACTTC. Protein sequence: CASSGGQAISYEQYF.

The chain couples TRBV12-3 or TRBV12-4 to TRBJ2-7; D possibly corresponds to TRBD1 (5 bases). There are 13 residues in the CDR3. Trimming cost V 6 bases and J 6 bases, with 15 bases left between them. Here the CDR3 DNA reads TGTGCCAGCAGCCTCACCCAGGGCTCCGAGCAGTACTTC. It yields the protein CASSLTQGSEQYF.

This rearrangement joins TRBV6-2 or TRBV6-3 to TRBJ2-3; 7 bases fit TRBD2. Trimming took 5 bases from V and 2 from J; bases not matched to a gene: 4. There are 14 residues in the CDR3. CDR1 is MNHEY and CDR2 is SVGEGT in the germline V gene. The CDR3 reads CASSSGDHTDTQYF. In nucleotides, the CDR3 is TGTGCCAGCAGTAGCGGGGACCACACAGATACGCAGTATTTT.

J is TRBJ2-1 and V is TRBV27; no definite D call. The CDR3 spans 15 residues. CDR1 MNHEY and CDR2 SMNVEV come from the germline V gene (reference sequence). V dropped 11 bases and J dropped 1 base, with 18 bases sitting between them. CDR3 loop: CAARVTMGSYNEQFF. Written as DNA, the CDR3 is TGTGCCGCACGAGTCACAATGGGGTCCTACAATGAGCAGTTCTTC.

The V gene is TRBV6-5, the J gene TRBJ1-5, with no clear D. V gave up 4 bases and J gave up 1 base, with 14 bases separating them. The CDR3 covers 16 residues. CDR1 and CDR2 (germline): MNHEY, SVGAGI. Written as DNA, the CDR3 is TGTGCCAGCAGTTTCCTACCCAGAGGGAGCAATCAGCCCCAGCATTTT. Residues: CASSFLPRGSNQPQHF.

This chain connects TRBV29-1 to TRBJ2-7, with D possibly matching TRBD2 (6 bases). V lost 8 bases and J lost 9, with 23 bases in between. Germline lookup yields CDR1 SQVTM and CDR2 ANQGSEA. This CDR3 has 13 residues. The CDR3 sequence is CSIGGEDRRRQYF. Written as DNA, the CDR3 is TGCAGCATAGGAGGGGAGGATCGCCGGCGGCAGTACTTC.

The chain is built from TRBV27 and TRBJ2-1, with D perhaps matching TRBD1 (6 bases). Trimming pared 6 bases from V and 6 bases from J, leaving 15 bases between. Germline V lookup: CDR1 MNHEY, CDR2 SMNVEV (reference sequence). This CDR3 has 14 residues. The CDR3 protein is CASRLQGTGNEQFF. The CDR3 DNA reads TGTGCCAGCAGACTACAGGGAACGGGCAATGAGCAGTTCTTC.

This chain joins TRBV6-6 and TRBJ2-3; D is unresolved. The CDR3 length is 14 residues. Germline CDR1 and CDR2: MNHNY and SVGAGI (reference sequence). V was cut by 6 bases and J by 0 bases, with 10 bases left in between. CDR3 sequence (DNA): TGTGCCAGCAGCCCCGGGCCAAGCACAGATACGCAGTATTTT. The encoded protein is CASSPGPSTDTQYF.

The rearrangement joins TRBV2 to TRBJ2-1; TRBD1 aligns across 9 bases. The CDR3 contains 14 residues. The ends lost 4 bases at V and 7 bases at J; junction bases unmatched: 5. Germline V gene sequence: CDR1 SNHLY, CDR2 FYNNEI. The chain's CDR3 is CASSGDRVLNEQFF. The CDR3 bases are TGTGCCAGCAGTGGGGACAGGGTACTTAATGAGCAGTTCTTC. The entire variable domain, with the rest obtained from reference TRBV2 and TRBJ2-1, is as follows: EPEVTQTPSHQVTQMGQEVILRCVPISNHLYFYWYRQILGQKVEFLVSFYNNEISEKSEIFDDQFSVERPDGSNFTLKIRSTKLEDSAMYFCASSGDRVLNEQFFGPGTRLTVL.

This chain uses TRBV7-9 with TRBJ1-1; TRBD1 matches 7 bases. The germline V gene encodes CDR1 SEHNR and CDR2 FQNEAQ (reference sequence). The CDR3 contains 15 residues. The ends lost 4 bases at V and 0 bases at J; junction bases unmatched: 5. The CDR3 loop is CASSSTGAMNTEAFF. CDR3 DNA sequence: TGTGCCAGCAGCTCCACAGGGGCGATGAACACTGAAGCTTTCTTT. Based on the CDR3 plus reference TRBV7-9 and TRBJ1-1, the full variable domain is DTGVSQNPRHKITKRGQNVTFRCDPISEHNRLYWYRQTLGQGPEFLTYFQNEAQLEKSRLLSDRFSAERPKGSFSTLEIQRTEQGDSAMYLCASSSTGAMNTEAFFGQGTRLTVV.

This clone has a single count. In nucleotides, the CDR3 is TGTGCCAGCAGCTTCTCCGGGTCGCGCTCCTACGAGCAGTACTTC. Translation gives CASSFSGSRSYEQYF. This chain connects TRBV7-9 to TRBJ2-7; D unclear. Trimming left V 3 bases short and J 0 bases short, with 12 bases between. The CDR3 extends over 15 amino acids. Germline CDR1 is SEHNR and CDR2 is FQNEAQ (reference sequence).

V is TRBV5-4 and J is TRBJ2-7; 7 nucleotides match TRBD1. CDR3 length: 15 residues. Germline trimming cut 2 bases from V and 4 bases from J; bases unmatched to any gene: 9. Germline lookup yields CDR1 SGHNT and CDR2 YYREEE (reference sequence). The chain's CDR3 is CASSFNTGTAYEQYF. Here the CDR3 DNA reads TGTGCCAGCAGCTTTAATACCGGGACAGCGTACGAGCAGTACTTC.

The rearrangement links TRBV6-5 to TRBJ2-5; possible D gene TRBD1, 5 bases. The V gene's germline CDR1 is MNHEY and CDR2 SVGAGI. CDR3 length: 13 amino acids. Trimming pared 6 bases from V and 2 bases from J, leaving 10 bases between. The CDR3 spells CASRVTVQETQYF. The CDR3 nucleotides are TGTGCCAGCAGGGTGACAGTACAAGAGACCCAGTACTTC.

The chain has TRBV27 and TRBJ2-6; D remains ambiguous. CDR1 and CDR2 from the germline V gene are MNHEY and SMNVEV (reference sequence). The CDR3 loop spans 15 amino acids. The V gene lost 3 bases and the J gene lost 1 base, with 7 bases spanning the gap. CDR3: CASSFLISGANVLTF. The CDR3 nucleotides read TGTGCCAGCAGTTTTCTGATTTCTGGGGCCAACGTCCTGACTTTC.

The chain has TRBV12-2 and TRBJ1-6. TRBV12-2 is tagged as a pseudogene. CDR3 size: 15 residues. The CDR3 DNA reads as TGTGCAAGTCGCTTAGCGGGAGCGGGGAATTCACCCCTCCACTTT. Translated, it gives CASRLAGAGNSPLHF.

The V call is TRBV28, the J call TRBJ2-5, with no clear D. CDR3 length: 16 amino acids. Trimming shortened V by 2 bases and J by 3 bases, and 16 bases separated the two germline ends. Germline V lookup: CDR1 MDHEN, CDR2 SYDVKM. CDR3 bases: TGTGCCAGCAGTTTAGGTATCAGCGCCCCGGAAGAGACCCAGTACTTC. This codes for CASSLGISAPEETQYF.